This TCR beta chain was recovered during a study of preoperative IRX-2 immunotherapy in early breast cancer. Data came from immunoSEQ multiplex PCR; TCRdb stores just in-frame clones and leaves some out. The table shows 35,000 to 55,000 clones, with just under 95% occurring only once. The CDR3 is 14 residues long. Looked up from germline, CDR1 is LGHNA and CDR2 is YNFKEQ. The V segment lost 6 bases and the J segment 6 bases; nucleotides outside the gene matches: 5. Treatment given: preoperative locoregional IRX-2 cytokine immunotherapy. Preoperative locoregional IRX-2 cytokine immunotherapy was tested in the phase Ib source study.

The sequence came from a human donor with breast cancer. Source: tumor tissue, taken after IRX-2 immunotherapy. The chain employs TRBV4-2 and TRBJ1-6; TRBD1 aligns across 7 bases. CDR3 sequence reads: CASRLGQINSPLHF. The CDR3 region has the DNA TGTGCCAGCAGATTGGGACAGATTAATTCACCCCTCCACTTT.